This T cell receptor (beta chain) is drawn from a study of T cell responses to AZD1222 COVID-19 vaccine. The germline gives CDR1 SGHRS, CDR2 YFSETQ. J lost 2 bases, V lost 4 bases, and 6 bases had no gene match. The CDR3 is made up of 15 amino acids. The protocol was immunoSEQ multiplex PCR, while the TCRdb copy is restricted to in-frame clones and leaves out a portion. The sample lists some 94,000 clones, approximately 90% occurring once. The chain carries TRBV5-1 and TRBJ2-1, with 7 bases matching TRBD2. The sequences come from peripheral blood, collected 28 days after the second AZD1222 dose. The clonotype originates from an adult who received the AZD1222 COVID-19 vaccine. The CDR3 is CASSPTTSAYNEQFF. The CDR3 coding sequence is TGCGCCAGCAGCCCCACTACTAGCGCCTACAATGAGCAGTTCTTC.